The following is a T cell receptor (beta chain) sequence with its context. This sample is drawn from a study of blood T cell repertoires in COVID-19. Study at large: Material from acute and convalescent COVID-19 was sourced from the United States, Italy and Spain. The analysed material was cDNA or gDNA that came from T cells, B-cell-depleted T cells, or PBMCs.

Original processing methods: Reference gene primer amplification gave nucleated cell count estimates. Produced via immunoSEQ multiplex PCR; TCRdb's table is partial and in-frame only. V and J calls plus clone size are reproduced from that table; the DNA served to infer D and trimming. The table lists about 74,000 clones, 84% of them singletons, with about a third in the top ten. J lost 4 bases, V lost 6 bases, and 6 bases had no gene match. The CDR3 totals 13 residues. CDR1 ENHRY and CDR2 SYGVKD come from the germline V gene. The clonotype comes from a man in his 70s with acute or convalescent COVID-19. The sequenced sample consisted of peripheral blood. The chain joins TRBV10-3 to TRBJ2-7; 7 bases match TRBD1. The CDR3 reads CAISGTVPYEQYF. CDR3 DNA sequence: TGTGCCATCAGCGGGACAGTCCCTTACGAGCAGTACTTC.